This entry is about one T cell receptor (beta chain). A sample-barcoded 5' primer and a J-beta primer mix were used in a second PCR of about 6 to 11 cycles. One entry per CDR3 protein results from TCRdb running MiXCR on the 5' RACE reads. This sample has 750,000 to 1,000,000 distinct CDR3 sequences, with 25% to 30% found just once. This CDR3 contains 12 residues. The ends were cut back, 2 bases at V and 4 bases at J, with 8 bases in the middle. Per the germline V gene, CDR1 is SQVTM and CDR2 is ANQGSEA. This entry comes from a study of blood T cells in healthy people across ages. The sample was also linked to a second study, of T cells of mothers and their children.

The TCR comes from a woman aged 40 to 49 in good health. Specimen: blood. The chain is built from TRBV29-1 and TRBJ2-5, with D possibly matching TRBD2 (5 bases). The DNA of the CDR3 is TGCAGCGTTGAATTCCGGGGAGAGACCCAGTACTTC. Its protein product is CSVEFRGETQYF.